This is a list of T cell receptor beta chains from one sample in a study of blood T cell repertoires in COVID-19. Repertoires were generated with immunoSEQ multiplex PCR, while TCRdb's copy carries only in-frame clones and drops some. Of about 240,000 clones in the sample, 84% were seen once. Material for sequencing was peripheral blood. The origin of the receptors is a man aged 45-65 years with acute or convalescent COVID-19. The CDR3 runs from the conserved cysteine through the conserved F or W. D genes are given only for firm matches. Some rows have no size entry. The others give once, few or many, or a class for an expanded clone.

size,V,J,D,CDR3,DNA
-,TRBV27,TRBJ1-1,-,CASSLLGGGGENTEAFF,TGTGCCAGCAGTTTATTAGGGGGGGGAGGAGAGAACACTGAAGCTTTCTTT
-,TRBV29-1,TRBJ1-4,TRBD1,CSVMTGDGDEKLFF,TGCAGCGTTATGACAGGGGACGGGGATGAAAAACTGTTTTTT
-,TRBV3-1/TRBV3-2,TRBJ1-2,-,CASSPTGNAGYGYTF,TGTGCCAGCAGCCCCACCGGGAACGCGGGGTATGGCTACACCTTC
-,TRBV7-2,TRBJ1-3,TRBD1,CASSLRGRTGNTIYF,TGTGCCAGCAGCCTCAGGGGGCGAACTGGAAACACCATATATTTT
few,TRBV27,TRBJ1-2,-,CASATGSRGYTF,TGTGCCAGCGCCACAGGGAGTAGAGGCTACACCTTC
-,TRBV6-6,TRBJ2-7,TRBD1,CASSFGGGTGHFRQYF,TGTGCCAGCAGTTTTGGGGGGGGGACAGGGCATTTTAGGCAGTACTTC
-,TRBV3-1/TRBV3-2,TRBJ1-5,TRBD1,CASSPAGTGDQPQHF,TGTGCCAGCAGCCCGGCCGGGACAGGGGATCAGCCCCAGCATTTT
-,TRBV11-2,TRBJ1-3,TRBD1,CASSLGLIRTGSGNTIYF,TGTGCCAGCAGCTTAGGACTCATCAGGACAGGCTCTGGAAACACCATATATTTT
-,TRBV6-5,TRBJ1-2,-,CASRGRDTLYGYTF,TGTGCCAGCAGGGGCCGGGACACACTTTATGGCTACACCTTC
-,TRBV11-2,TRBJ2-7,-,CASSLVWSGTHTYEQYF,TGTGCCAGCAGCTTAGTGTGGTCCGGGACACACACCTACGAGCAGTACTTC
-,TRBV19,TRBJ2-3,TRBD2,CASRGRATDTQYF,TGTGCCAGTAGAGGGAGGGCCACAGATACGCAGTATTTT
-,TRBV19,TRBJ1-1,-,CASSKWTENTEAFF,TGTGCCAGTAGTAAATGGACAGAGAACACTGAAGCTTTCTTT
-,TRBV10-3,TRBJ2-3,TRBD1,CAVQGSLWDTQYF,TGTGCCGTACAGGGGTCCCTATGGGATACGCAGTATTTT
-,TRBV27,TRBJ2-1,TRBD2,CASRALAALSYNEQFF,TGTGCCAGCAGGGCACTAGCGGCCTTATCCTACAATGAGCAGTTCTTC
-,TRBV19,TRBJ1-5,TRBD1,CASSGGGAGQPQHF,TGTGCCAGTAGTGGAGGGGGCGCGGGTCAGCCCCAGCATTTT
-,TRBV5-1,TRBJ2-7,TRBD1,CASSWERTGEQYF,TGCGCCAGCAGCTGGGAAAGGACAGGCGAGCAGTACTTC
many,TRBV27,TRBJ2-1,-,CASSWGERYNEQFF,TGTGCCAGCAGTTGGGGGGAGAGGTACAATGAGCAGTTCTTC
few,TRBV7-6,TRBJ2-7,-,CASSLVPEYEQYF,TGTGCCAGCAGCTTAGTGCCCGAGTACGAGCAGTACTTC